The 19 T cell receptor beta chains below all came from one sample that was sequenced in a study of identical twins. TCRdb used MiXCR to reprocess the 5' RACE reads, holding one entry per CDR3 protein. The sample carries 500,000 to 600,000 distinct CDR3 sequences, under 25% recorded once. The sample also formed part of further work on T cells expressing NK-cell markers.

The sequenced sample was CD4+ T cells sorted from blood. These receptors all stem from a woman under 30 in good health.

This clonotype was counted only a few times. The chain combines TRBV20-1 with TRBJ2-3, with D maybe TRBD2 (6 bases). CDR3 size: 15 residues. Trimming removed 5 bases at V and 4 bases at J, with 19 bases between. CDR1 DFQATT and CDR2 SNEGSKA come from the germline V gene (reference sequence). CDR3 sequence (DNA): TGCAGTGCTCACCGACCCGGGAGTGGGGCAGATACGCAGTATTTT. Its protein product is CSAHRPGSGADTQYF.

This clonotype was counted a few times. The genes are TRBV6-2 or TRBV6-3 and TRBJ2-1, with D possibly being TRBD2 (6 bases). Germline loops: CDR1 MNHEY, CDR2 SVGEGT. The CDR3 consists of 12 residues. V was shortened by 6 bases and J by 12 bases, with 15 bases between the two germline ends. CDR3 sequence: CASSLMGLRQFF. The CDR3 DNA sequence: TGTGCCAGCAGCCTAATGGGACTGCGGCAGTTCTTC.

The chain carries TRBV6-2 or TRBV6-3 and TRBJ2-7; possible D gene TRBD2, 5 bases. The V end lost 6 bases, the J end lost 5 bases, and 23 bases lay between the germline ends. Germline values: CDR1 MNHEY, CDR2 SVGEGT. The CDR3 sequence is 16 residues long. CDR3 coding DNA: TGTGCCAGCAGGGAACTAGGATGGAGGAACGCCCACGAGCAGTACTTC. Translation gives CASRELGWRNAHEQYF.

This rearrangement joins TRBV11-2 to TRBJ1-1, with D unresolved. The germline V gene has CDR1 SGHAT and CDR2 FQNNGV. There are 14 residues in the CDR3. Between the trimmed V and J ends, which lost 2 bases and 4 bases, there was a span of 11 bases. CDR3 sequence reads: CASSLNKGSTEAFF. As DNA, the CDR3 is TGTGCCAGCAGCTTAAATAAGGGCAGCACTGAAGCTTTCTTT.

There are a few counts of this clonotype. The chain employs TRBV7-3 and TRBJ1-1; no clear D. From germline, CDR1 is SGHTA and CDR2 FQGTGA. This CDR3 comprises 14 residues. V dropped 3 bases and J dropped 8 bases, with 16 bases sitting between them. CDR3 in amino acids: CASSFSVASQEAFF. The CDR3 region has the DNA TGTGCCAGCAGCTTCAGTGTTGCCAGTCAGGAAGCTTTCTTT.

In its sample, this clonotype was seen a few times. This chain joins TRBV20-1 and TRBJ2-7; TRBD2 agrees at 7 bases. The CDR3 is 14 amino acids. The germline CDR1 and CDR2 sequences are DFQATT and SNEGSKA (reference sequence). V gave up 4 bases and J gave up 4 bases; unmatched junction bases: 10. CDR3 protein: CSAIGQPGGYEQYF. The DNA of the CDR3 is TGCAGTGCTATAGGGCAACCCGGGGGGTACGAGCAGTACTTC.

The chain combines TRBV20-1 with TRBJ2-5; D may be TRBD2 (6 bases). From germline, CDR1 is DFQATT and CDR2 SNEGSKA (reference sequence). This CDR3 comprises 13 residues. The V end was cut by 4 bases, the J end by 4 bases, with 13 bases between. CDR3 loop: CSAIGRGGETQYF. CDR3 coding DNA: TGCAGTGCTATCGGGAGAGGAGGAGAGACCCAGTACTTC.

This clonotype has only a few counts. CDR3 bases: TGTGCCAGCAGCTTAAGGAGGACTAGATTCTACAATGAGCAGTTCTTC. This translates into CASSLRRTRFYNEQFF. The gene calls are TRBV7-8 and TRBJ2-1; 7 positions agree with TRBD2. The V gene's germline CDR1 is SGHVS and CDR2 FQNEAQ. The V segment lost 2 bases and the J segment 3 bases; nucleotides outside the gene matches: 7. This CDR3 contains 16 residues. Full variable domain (outside the CDR3, taken from reference TRBV7-8 and TRBJ2-1): GAGVSQSPRYKVAKRGQDVALRCDPISGHVSLFWYQQALGQGPEFLTYFQNEAQLDKSGLPSDRFFAERPEGSVSTLKIQRTQQEDSAVYLCASSLRRTRFYNEQFFGPGTRLTVL.

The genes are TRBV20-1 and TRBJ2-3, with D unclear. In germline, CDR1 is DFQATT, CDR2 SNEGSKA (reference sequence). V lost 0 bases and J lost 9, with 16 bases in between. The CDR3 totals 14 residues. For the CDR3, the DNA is TGCAGTGCTAGAGATTATAGGGAAGTGTGGACGCAGTATTTT. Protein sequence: CSARDYREVWTQYF.

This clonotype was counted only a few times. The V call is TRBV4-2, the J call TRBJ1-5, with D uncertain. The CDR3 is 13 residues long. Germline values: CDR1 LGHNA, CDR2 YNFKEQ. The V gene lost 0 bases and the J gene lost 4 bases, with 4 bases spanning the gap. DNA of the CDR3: TGTGCCAGCAGCCAAGAATGGAATCAGCCCCAGCATTTT. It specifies CASSQEWNQPQHF.

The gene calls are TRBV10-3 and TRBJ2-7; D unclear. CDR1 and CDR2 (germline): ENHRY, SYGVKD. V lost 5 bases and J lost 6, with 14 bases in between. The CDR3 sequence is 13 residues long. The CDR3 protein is CAISLAGQGEQYF. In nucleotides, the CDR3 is TGTGCCATCAGTCTGGCCGGGCAAGGCGAGCAGTACTTC.

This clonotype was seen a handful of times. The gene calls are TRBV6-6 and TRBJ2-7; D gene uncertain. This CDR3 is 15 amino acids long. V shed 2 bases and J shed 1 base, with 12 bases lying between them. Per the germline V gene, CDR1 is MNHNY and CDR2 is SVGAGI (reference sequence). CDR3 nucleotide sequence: TGTGCCAGCAGTTACATCGGACGGAGTTCCTACGAGCAGTACTTC. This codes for CASSYIGRSSYEQYF.

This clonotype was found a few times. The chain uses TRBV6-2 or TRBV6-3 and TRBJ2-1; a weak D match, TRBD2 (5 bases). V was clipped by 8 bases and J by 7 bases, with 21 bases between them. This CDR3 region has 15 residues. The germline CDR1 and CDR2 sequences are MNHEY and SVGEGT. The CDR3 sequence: CASRPTTPTGNEQFF. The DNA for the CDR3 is TGTGCCAGCCGGCCTACAACACCCACGGGAAATGAGCAGTTCTTC.

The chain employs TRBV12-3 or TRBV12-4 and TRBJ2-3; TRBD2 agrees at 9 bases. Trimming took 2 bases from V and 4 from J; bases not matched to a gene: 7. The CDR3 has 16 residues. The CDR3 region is CASSLFGTSRSDTQYF. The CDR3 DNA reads TGTGCCAGCAGTTTATTCGGGACTAGCAGGTCAGATACGCAGTATTTT.

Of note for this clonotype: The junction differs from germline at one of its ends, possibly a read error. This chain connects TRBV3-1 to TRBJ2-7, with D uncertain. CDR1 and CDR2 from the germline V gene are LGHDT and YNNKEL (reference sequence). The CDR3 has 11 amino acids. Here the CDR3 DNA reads TGTGCCAGCAGCCAAGAGACCGGGCCTATCTTC. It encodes CASSQETGPIF.

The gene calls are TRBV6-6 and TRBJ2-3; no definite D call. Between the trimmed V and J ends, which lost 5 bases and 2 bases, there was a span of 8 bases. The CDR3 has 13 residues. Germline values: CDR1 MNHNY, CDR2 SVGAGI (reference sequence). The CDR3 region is CASSRQVTDTQYF. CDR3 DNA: TGTGCCAGCAGTCGGCAGGTCACAGATACGCAGTATTTT.

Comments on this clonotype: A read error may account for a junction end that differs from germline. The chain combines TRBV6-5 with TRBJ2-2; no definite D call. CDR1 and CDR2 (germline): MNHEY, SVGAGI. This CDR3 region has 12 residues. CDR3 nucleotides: TGTACCAGCAGGTCTGACACCGGGGAGCTGTTTTTT. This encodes CTSRSDTGELFF.

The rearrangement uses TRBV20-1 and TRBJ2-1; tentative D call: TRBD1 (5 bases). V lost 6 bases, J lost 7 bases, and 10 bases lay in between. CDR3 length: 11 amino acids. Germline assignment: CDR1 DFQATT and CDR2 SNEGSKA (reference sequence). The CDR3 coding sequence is TGCAGTGCCGCCGCAGGGAATGAGCAGTTCTTC. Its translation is CSAAAGNEQFF.

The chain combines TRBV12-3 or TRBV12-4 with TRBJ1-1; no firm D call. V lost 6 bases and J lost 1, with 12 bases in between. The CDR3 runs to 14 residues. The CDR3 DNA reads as TGTGCCAGCAGGTGGGAGGAGGGGAACACTGAAGCTTTCTTT. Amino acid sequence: CASRWEEGNTEAFF.